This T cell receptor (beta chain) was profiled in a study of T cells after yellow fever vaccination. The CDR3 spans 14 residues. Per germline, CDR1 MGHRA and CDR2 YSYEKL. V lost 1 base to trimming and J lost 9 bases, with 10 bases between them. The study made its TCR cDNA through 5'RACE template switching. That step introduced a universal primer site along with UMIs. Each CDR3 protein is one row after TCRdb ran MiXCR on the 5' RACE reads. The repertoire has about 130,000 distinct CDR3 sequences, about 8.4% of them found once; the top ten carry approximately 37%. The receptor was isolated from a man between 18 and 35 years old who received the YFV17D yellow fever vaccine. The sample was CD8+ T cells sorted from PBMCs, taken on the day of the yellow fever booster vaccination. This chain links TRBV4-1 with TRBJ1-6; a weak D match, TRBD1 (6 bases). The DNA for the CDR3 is TGCGCCAGCAGCCAAGTGGGACAAACTTCACCCCTCCACTTT. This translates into CASSQVGQTSPLHF.